Each of the 17 T cell receptor beta chains below was sequenced from the same sample in a study of blood T cell repertoires in COVID-19. Data came from immunoSEQ multiplex PCR; TCRdb stores just in-frame clones and leaves some out. The sample yields just over 70,000 clones, 70% to 85% seen once. The source material was peripheral blood. These receptors were obtained from a woman aged 65 to 85 with acute or convalescent COVID-19.

The chain carries TRBV28 and TRBJ2-5; D unresolved. Germline CDR1 reads MDHEN; CDR2 reads SYDVKM. The CDR3 runs 11 residues. V was shortened by 7 bases and J by 3 bases, with 6 bases between the two germline ends. The CDR3 region has the DNA TGTGCCAGCACGACTGAAGAGACCCAGTACTTC. Amino acid sequence: CASTTEETQYF.

This rearrangement joins TRBV7-2 to TRBJ2-4, with TRBD2 matching 12 bases. CDR3 length: 18 residues. Germline CDR1 reads SGHTA; CDR2 reads FQGNSA. V shed 5 bases, J shed 3 bases, and the junction held 11 bases outside the gene matches. CDR3 amino acids: CASSRTSGVGVGKNIQYF. DNA of the CDR3: TGTGCCAGCAGCCGGACTAGCGGGGTGGGGGTAGGCAAAAACATTCAGTACTTC.

The chain joins TRBV7-2 to TRBJ1-1; 8 bases match TRBD1. V lost 5 bases and J lost 0; bases outside the gene matches: 2. The germline gives CDR1 SGHTA, CDR2 FQGNSA. The CDR3 length is 14 residues. The CDR3 loop is CASSRTGMNTEAFF. The CDR3 DNA reads as TGTGCCAGCAGCCGGACAGGGATGAACACTGAAGCTTTCTTT.

The chain employs TRBV19 and TRBJ2-1; 8 bases align to TRBD2. The germline CDR1 and CDR2 sequences are LNHDA and SQIVND (reference sequence). Trimming cost V 3 bases and J 9 bases; bases outside gene matches: 10. The CDR3 has 15 residues. The CDR3, as DNA: TGTGCCAGTAGTATTTACTCGACTAGCGCGGGTGAGCAGTTCTTC. Translation gives CASSIYSTSAGEQFF.

This clone turned up a few times. The chain uses TRBV6-5 and TRBJ2-7; D perhaps matches TRBD1 (6 bases). The V end was cut by 3 bases, the J end by 2 bases, with 11 bases between. The CDR3 loop spans 14 amino acids. In germline, CDR1 is MNHEY, CDR2 SVGAGI. The CDR3 sequence: CASSYNRDTYEQYF. CDR3 in DNA: TGTGCCAGCAGTTATAACAGGGACACCTACGAGCAGTACTTC.

This rearrangement joins TRBV28 to TRBJ2-1; TRBD2 agrees at 8 bases. This CDR3 is built from 18 residues. Germline V lookup: CDR1 MDHEN, CDR2 SYDVKM. The junction had 16 bases not matched to a gene; V was cut back by 5 bases and J by 4 bases. CDR3 nucleotide sequence: TGTGCCAGCAGTGGCGAGTGGGGGAAGCGGGAGAATTACAATGAGCAGTTCTTC. It codes for CASSGEWGKRENYNEQFF.

In this sample, this clone turned up once. This chain connects TRBV10-3 to TRBJ2-2, with a tentative D call TRBD1 (6 bases). There are 16 residues in the CDR3. Trimming left V 6 bases short and J 2 bases short, with 16 bases between. Germline CDR1 ENHRY, CDR2 SYGVKD. CDR3: CAISPIRTANTGELFF. The CDR3 coding sequence is TGTGCCATCAGCCCCATTCGGACAGCTAACACCGGGGAGCTGTTTTTT.

The J gene is TRBJ2-1, the V gene TRBV19; TRBD1 might be the D (7 bases). CDR3 length: 14 amino acids. V was cut by 1 base and J by 7 bases, with 11 bases left in between. Germline V lookup: CDR1 LNHDA, CDR2 SQIVND (reference sequence). CDR3 sequence reads: CASSIVAGGNEQFF. CDR3 coding DNA: TGTGCCAGTAGTATAGTGGCAGGGGGGAATGAGCAGTTCTTC.

CDR3: CASSLNGAGGDTQYF. As DNA, the CDR3 is TGTGCCAGCAGCCTCAATGGGGCGGGGGGGGATACGCAGTATTTT. The chain couples TRBV3-1 (or the pseudogene TRBV3-2) to TRBJ2-3; 9 bases map to TRBD2. The CDR3 is made up of 15 amino acids. Germline CDR1 and CDR2: LGHDT and YNNKEL (reference sequence). V trimming: 4 bases; J trimming: 6 bases; junction bases outside the gene matches: 8.

The chain employs TRBV2 and TRBJ1-1; 7 bases map to TRBD1. The germline V gene encodes CDR1 SNHLY and CDR2 FYNNEI. V was clipped by 6 bases and J by 3 bases; unmatched bases: 4. This CDR3 has 13 amino acids. CDR3 loop: CASRLTGDTEAFF. In DNA, the CDR3 is TGTGCCAGCAGACTCACAGGGGACACTGAAGCTTTCTTT.

The chain recombines TRBV11-2 with TRBJ2-5; the D is unclear. The CDR3 has 13 amino acids. Trimming removed 4 bases from V and 3 bases from J, with 9 bases in between. Per the germline V gene, CDR1 is SGHAT and CDR2 is FQNNGV. The CDR3 here is CASSWRSKETQYF. The CDR3 bases are TGTGCCAGCAGCTGGCGGTCGAAAGAGACCCAGTACTTC.

The chain recombines TRBV7-2 with TRBJ2-1, with TRBD1 matching 9 bases. V lost 2 bases, J lost 5 bases, and 4 bases stayed unmatched. Per germline, CDR1 SGHTA and CDR2 FQGNSA. The CDR3 sequence is 15 residues long. The CDR3 sequence: CASSLSQGAHNEQFF. As DNA, the CDR3 is TGTGCCAGCAGCTTATCACAGGGGGCGCACAATGAGCAGTTCTTC.

The V and J genes are TRBV19 and TRBJ1-5; no clear D. The CDR3 loop spans 15 amino acids. Germline loops: CDR1 LNHDA, CDR2 SQIVND (reference sequence). V was clipped by 7 bases and J by 5 bases, with 18 bases between them. Here the CDR3 DNA reads TGTGCCAGTACCAGGACGGCGAGGGCGGATCAGCCCCAGCATTTT. It translates to CASTRTARADQPQHF.

V and J are TRBV19 and TRBJ2-1, with 16 bases fitting TRBD2. The germline V gene encodes CDR1 LNHDA and CDR2 SQIVND (reference sequence). The junction had 7 bases not matched to a gene; V was cut back by 3 bases and J by 2 bases. CDR3 length: 19 amino acids. DNA of the CDR3: TGTGCCAGTAGTATGTCCCCGGGACTAGCGGGAGGGACCTACAATGAGCAGTTCTTC. This translates into CASSMSPGLAGGTYNEQFF.

The chain recombines TRBV5-4 with TRBJ2-6, with 8 bases fitting TRBD1. CDR1 is SGHNT and CDR2 is YYREEE in the germline V gene (reference sequence). Trimming cost V 4 bases and J 3 bases; bases outside gene matches: 15. This CDR3 comprises 19 residues. DNA of the CDR3: TGTGCCAGCAGCCCGGCGAGGACAGGGACCTCTGGTGGGGCCAACGTCCTGACTTTC. As protein: CASSPARTGTSGGANVLTF. The full variable domain, in which reference TRBV5-4 and TRBJ2-6 provide the parts outside the CDR3, is ETGVTQSPTHLIKTRGQQVTLRCSSQSGHNTVSWYQQALGQGPQFIFQYYREEENGRGNFPPRFSGLQFPNYSSELNVNALELDDSALYLCASSPARTGTSGGANVLTFGAGSRLTVL.

V gene TRBV5-6 combines with J gene TRBJ1-5; D is ambiguous. CDR3 length equals 13 residues. From germline, CDR1 is SGHDT and CDR2 YYEEEE. V shed 2 bases and J shed 8 bases, with 11 bases lying between them. The CDR3 DNA reads as TGTGCCAGCAGCTTCCGTAGCGGCGAGCCCCAGCATTTT. Its translation is CASSFRSGEPQHF.

Written as DNA, the CDR3 is TGTGCCAGCAGCTGGGGTTGGGCAGGGGGCTACGAGCAGTACTTC. Its translation is CASSWGWAGGYEQYF. This sequence joins TRBV5-6 and TRBJ2-7; 7 bases agree with TRBD1. Looked up from germline, CDR1 is SGHDT and CDR2 is YYEEEE. The CDR3 has 15 residues. Unmatched junction bases numbered 9, after V lost 3 bases and J lost 3 bases.